This T cell receptor (beta chain) was captured in a study of blood T cell repertoires in COVID-19. Overall study: Whether acute or convalescent, the COVID-19 samples came from the United States, Italy and Spain. T cells, B-cell-depleted T cells, or PBMCs provided the cDNA or gDNA that served as material.

The CDR3 loop spans 13 amino acids. Germline CDR1 SQVTM, CDR2 ANQGSEA. In the study's own analysis: For nucleated cells, counts were estimated from reference gene primer amplification. Clones were sequenced by immunoSEQ multiplex PCR, and TCRdb holds only the in-frame ones, with some missing. From that table come the V and J calls and clone size; the DNA was used to work out D and trimming. The sample lists 180,000 or so clones, approximately 86% occurring once. Sequenced: peripheral blood. The receptor was isolated from a man in his 70s with acute or convalescent COVID-19. The J gene is TRBJ1-5, the V gene TRBV29-1; TRBD1 is a possible D gene (6 bases). The CDR3 DNA follows: TGCAGTGACGACAGGAATAGCAATCAGCCCCAGCATTTT. Protein: CSDDRNSNQPQHF.